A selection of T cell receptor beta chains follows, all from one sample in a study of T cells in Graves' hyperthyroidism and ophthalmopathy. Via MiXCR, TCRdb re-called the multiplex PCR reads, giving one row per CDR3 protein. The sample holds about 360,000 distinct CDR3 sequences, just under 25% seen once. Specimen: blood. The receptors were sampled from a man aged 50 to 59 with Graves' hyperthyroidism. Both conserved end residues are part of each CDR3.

CDR3: CASSLGQGYTDTQYF
J: TRBJ2-3
V: TRBV11-2

CDR3: CASKPGRDTGELFF
J: TRBJ2-2
V: TRBV6-1

CDR3: CASSLVATSVSYEQYF
J: TRBJ2-7
V: TRBV5-1

CDR3: CASSLGPSGEQYF
J: TRBJ2-7
V: TRBV7-3

CDR3: CASRGGSTDTQYF
J: TRBJ2-3
V: TRBV2

CDR3: CASRSTSGRVYNEQFF
J: TRBJ2-1
V: TRBV2

CDR3: CANDAPSGTYNEQFF
J: TRBJ2-1
V: TRBV19

CDR3: CATSSLRGRDYNEQFF
J: TRBJ2-1
V: TRBV24-1

CDR3: CASSLVWGEQFF
J: TRBJ2-1
V: TRBV11-2

CDR3: CASSLDTRGQAKEKLFF
J: TRBJ1-4
V: TRBV12-3/TRBV12-4

CDR3: CASSLQTRTNEQFF
J: TRBJ2-1
V: TRBV28

CDR3: CASSTGLAGGINEQFF
J: TRBJ2-1
V: TRBV13

CDR3: CASSATGAGGEQFF
J: TRBJ2-1
V: TRBV5-1

CDR3: CASSPQGHRSGANVLTF
J: TRBJ2-6
V: TRBV7-3

CDR3: CASSIDHTDTNYGYTF
J: TRBJ1-2
V: TRBV19

CDR3: CASSLSGPGSSTDTQYF
J: TRBJ2-3
V: TRBV27

CDR3: CATSMRDNHEQYF
J: TRBJ2-7
V: TRBV15

CDR3: CASSEGRDYGYTF
J: TRBJ1-2
V: TRBV6-4

CDR3: CASSEGTGHNSPLHF
J: TRBJ1-6
V: TRBV6-1

CDR3: CATSGDPTGAYNEQFF
J: TRBJ2-1
V: TRBV15

CDR3: CASSYGTDCNEQFF
J: TRBJ2-1
V: TRBV6-6

CDR3: CASSPGGTVDYGYTF
J: TRBJ1-2
V: TRBV27

CDR3: CASRGGTSWGEQYF
J: TRBJ2-7
V: TRBV10-3

CDR3: CASRLSTEAFF
J: TRBJ1-1
V: TRBV28

CDR3: CASSLRGDEQFF
J: TRBJ2-1
V: TRBV28

CDR3: CASSFSPDPYEQYF
J: TRBJ2-7
V: TRBV11-3

CDR3: CASSSGRWQYF
J: TRBJ2-7
V: TRBV6-1

CDR3: CATSRELAGPSSYEQYF
J: TRBJ2-7
V: TRBV15

CDR3: CAISSTNANTGELFF
J: TRBJ2-2
V: TRBV10-3

CDR3: CASSYGLAGITDTQYF
J: TRBJ2-3
V: TRBV11-3

CDR3: CSVVRGSSQETQYF
J: TRBJ2-5
V: TRBV29-1

CDR3: CASSVLHEQYF
J: TRBJ2-7
V: TRBV28

CDR3: CAISAGTSPQFF
J: TRBJ2-1
V: TRBV10-3

CDR3: CASTTGASYEQYF
J: TRBJ2-7
V: TRBV7-9

CDR3: CASNLSGYNEQFF
J: TRBJ2-1
V: TRBV27

CDR3: CSARAGGWDTQYF
J: TRBJ2-3
V: TRBV20-1

CDR3: CASSELRRGNQPQHF
J: TRBJ1-5
V: TRBV2

CDR3: CASSVGNSGDLDAEQYF
J: TRBJ2-7
V: TRBV9

CDR3: CATSDYGATEAFF
J: TRBJ1-1
V: TRBV24-1

CDR3: CASSPGLAEPVDTQYF
J: TRBJ2-3
V: TRBV28

CDR3: CATSRGGQTDTQYF
J: TRBJ2-3
V: TRBV15

CDR3: CASSLNPTSGRGNEQFF
J: TRBJ2-1
V: TRBV7-3

CDR3: CSARSTVRGEQYF
J: TRBJ2-7
V: TRBV20-1

CDR3: CASSIDPESSYGYTF
J: TRBJ1-2
V: TRBV19

CDR3: CASKTQGAQGSPLHF
J: TRBJ1-6
V: TRBV2

CDR3: CASSSSRPNTEAFF
J: TRBJ1-1
V: TRBV27

CDR3: CAISGPGYSYNEQFF
J: TRBJ2-1
V: TRBV10-3

CDR3: CAISPGGAKTDTQYF
J: TRBJ2-3
V: TRBV10-3

CDR3: CATSDFPGGRSFHEQFF
J: TRBJ2-1
V: TRBV27

CDR3: CASIVAGTSGSVPRDEQFF
J: TRBJ2-1
V: TRBV6-1

CDR3: CASSLSSWGPYNEQFF
J: TRBJ2-1
V: TRBV7-2